These 29 T cell receptor beta chains came from one sample sequenced in a study of blood T cell repertoires in COVID-19. Method: immunoSEQ multiplex PCR; TCRdb's copy keeps in-frame clones and lacks some. The table records roughly 460,000 clones, over 85% of them present only once. Material for sequencing was peripheral blood. The receptors originated from a man between 18 and 35 years old with COVID-19, enrolled during active disease.

The genes are TRBV4-1 and TRBJ2-7; TRBD2 matches 14 bases. The germline CDR1 and CDR2 sequences are MGHRA and YSYEKL. The CDR3 has 15 amino acids. The V and J ends lost 5 bases and 4 bases, in that order; junction bases with no gene match: 4. CDR3 in amino acids: CASSGRTSGGYEQYF. DNA of the CDR3: TGCGCCAGCAGCGGACGGACTAGCGGGGGGTACGAGCAGTACTTC.

The gene calls are TRBV2 and TRBJ1-3, with a tentative D call TRBD1 (5 bases). Deletions cut 0 bases from V and 0 bases from J, with 9 bases between. The CDR3 sequence is 16 residues long. The germline V gene has CDR1 SNHLY and CDR2 FYNNEI. The CDR3 nucleotides read TGTGCCAGCAGTGAAGCTAGACAGTACTCTGGAAACACCATATATTTT. Translating gives CASSEARQYSGNTIYF.

CDR3 sequence (DNA): TGTGCCAGCAGTTTACGGGACAGGCAAGAGACCCAGTACTTC. Its protein product is CASSLRDRQETQYF. The chain carries TRBV27 and TRBJ2-5; 8 nucleotides line up with TRBD1. Germline lookup yields CDR1 MNHEY and CDR2 SMNVEV (reference sequence). The CDR3 has 14 residues. The junction had 1 base not matched to a gene; V was cut back by 2 bases and J by 2 bases.

This sequence joins TRBV13 and TRBJ2-1; 7 bases line up with TRBD1. With V trimmed by 5 bases and J by 8 bases, 15 bases remained unmatched. The germline V gene encodes CDR1 PRHDT and CDR2 FYEKMQ (reference sequence). CDR3 length: 16 amino acids. In DNA, the CDR3 is TGTGCCAGCAGCCCACCCGTTACAGGGGATCTCCATGAGCAGTTCTTC. Its protein product is CASSPPVTGDLHEQFF.

This chain connects TRBV3-1 (or the pseudogene TRBV3-2) to TRBJ2-5; 8 bases align to TRBD1. Germline V gives CDR1 LGHDT, CDR2 YNNKEL (reference sequence). The CDR3 is made up of 16 amino acids. The junction had 7 bases not matched to a gene; V was cut back by 0 bases and J by 4 bases. Written as DNA, the CDR3 is TGTGCCAGCAGCCAAGATGACAGGGGAGTCGTAGAGACCCAGTACTTC. It translates to CASSQDDRGVVETQYF.

The chain couples TRBV19 to TRBJ2-2; TRBD1 agrees at 7 bases. In germline, CDR1 is LNHDA, CDR2 SQIVND (reference sequence). The CDR3 sequence is 14 residues long. J gave up 4 bases and V 6 bases, and 5 bases lay outside the gene matches. The CDR3 coding sequence is TGTGCCAGTAGGAGACAGGGCGGCACCGGGGAGCTGTTTTTT. Translated: CASRRQGGTGELFF.

V is TRBV4-1 and J is TRBJ2-1; possible D gene TRBD2, 6 bases. V lost 2 bases, J lost 0 bases, and 11 bases lay in between. Germline CDR1 and CDR2: MGHRA and YSYEKL. CDR3 length equals 16 residues. CDR3: CASSQLAISSYNEQFF. The CDR3 nucleotides read TGCGCCAGCAGCCAACTAGCGATCAGCTCCTACAATGAGCAGTTCTTC.

This chain uses TRBV3-1 (or the pseudogene TRBV3-2) with TRBJ1-1, with D maybe TRBD1 (5 bases). Germline CDR1 is LGHDT and CDR2 is YNNKEL (reference sequence). V was pared by 4 bases and J by 1 base, with 7 bases between. CDR3 length equals 13 residues. The CDR3 loop is CASSLTGNTEAFF. As DNA, the CDR3 is TGTGCCAGCAGCCTCACAGGGAACACTGAAGCTTTCTTT.

The J gene is TRBJ2-4, the V gene TRBV11-2; D might be TRBD2 (6 bases). Germline lookup yields CDR1 SGHAT and CDR2 FQNNGV. V lost 6 bases to trimming and J lost 0 bases, with 6 bases between them. This CDR3 is built from 13 residues. The CDR3 is CASRGLAKNIQYF. DNA for the CDR3: TGTGCCAGCAGGGGACTAGCCAAAAACATTCAGTACTTC.

V and J are TRBV6-1 and TRBJ1-4, with D tentatively TRBD1 (6 bases). The CDR3 contains 13 residues. The V gene's germline CDR1 is MNHNS and CDR2 SASEGT. The ends were cut back, 2 bases at V and 10 bases at J, with 11 bases in the middle. In DNA, the CDR3 is TGTGCCAGCAGTGAACAACAGGGCGGAAAACTGTTTTTT. This encodes CASSEQQGGKLFF.

This chain joins TRBV29-1 and TRBJ2-2; D gene ambiguous. The CDR3 is 10 amino acids. V lost 7 bases, J lost 5 bases, and 5 bases lay in between. The germline gives CDR1 SQVTM, CDR2 ANQGSEA. The CDR3: CSAPTGELFF. Written as DNA, the CDR3 is TGCAGCGCCCCTACCGGGGAGCTGTTTTTT.

V and J are TRBV14 and TRBJ2-6; 7 bases are shared with TRBD2. V was clipped by 6 bases and J by 2 bases; unmatched bases: 7. CDR3 length: 16 amino acids. The germline CDR1 and CDR2 sequences are SGHDN and FVKESK. The chain's CDR3 is CASSKAGIAGANVLTF. The CDR3 DNA reads as TGTGCCAGCAGTAAAGCGGGGATCGCTGGGGCCAACGTCCTGACTTTC. The full variable domain, in which reference TRBV14 and TRBJ2-6 provide the parts outside the CDR3, is EAGVTQFPSHSVIEKGQTVTLRCDPISGHDNLYWYRRVMGKEIKFLLHFVKESKQDESGMPNNRFLAERTGGTYSTLKVQPAELEDSGVYFCASSKAGIAGANVLTFGAGSRLTVL.

CDR3 nucleotide sequence: TGTGCCAGCACCGAAGGCAGGGCCATGAACACTGAAGCTTTCTTT. Its protein is CASTEGRAMNTEAFF. The J gene is TRBJ1-1, the V gene TRBV6-5, with D possibly TRBD1 on 5 matching bases. V gave up 7 bases and J gave up 0 bases, with 15 bases separating them. The CDR3 extends over 15 amino acids. Germline CDR1 is MNHEY and CDR2 is SVGAGI.

The rearrangement joins TRBV7-9 to TRBJ1-2, with a tentative D call TRBD1 (5 bases). This CDR3 is built from 15 residues. Germline V gene lookup returns CDR1 SEHNR and CDR2 FQNEAQ (reference sequence). V was shortened by 4 bases and J by 3 bases, with 15 bases between the two germline ends. The CDR3 nucleotides read TGTGCCAGCAGCTCGAGTGCCGCGGGACACTATGGCTACACCTTC. Its translation is CASSSSAAGHYGYTF.

The chain joins TRBV27 to TRBJ2-1; 9 nucleotides match TRBD1. The junction had 11 bases not matched to a gene; V was cut back by 5 bases and J by 6 bases. CDR1 and CDR2 from the germline V gene are MNHEY and SMNVEV (reference sequence). This CDR3 contains 16 residues. CDR3 in DNA: TGTGCCAGCAGTCCCTGGGCTGGGACAGGGATCAATGAGCAGTTCTTC. As protein: CASSPWAGTGINEQFF.

The J gene is TRBJ2-3, the V gene TRBV19; 7 bases agree with TRBD1. CDR1 is LNHDA, CDR2 SQIVND, per germline (reference sequence). Unmatched junction bases numbered 8, after V lost 4 bases and J lost 4 bases. The CDR3 is 15 residues long. The CDR3: CASSKGAISPDTQYF. CDR3 coding DNA: TGTGCCAGTAGTAAGGGGGCCATAAGCCCAGATACGCAGTATTTT.

There are a few counts of this clone. The chain uses TRBV5-5 and TRBJ1-5, with D perhaps matching TRBD1 (6 bases). CDR3 length: 16 amino acids. The germline V gene has CDR1 SGHKS and CDR2 YYEKEE (reference sequence). Trimming left V 4 bases short and J 1 base short, with 15 bases between. The CDR3 bases are TGTGCCAGCAGCCGCACAGGGACGAGGAGCAATCAGCCCCAGCATTTT. As protein: CASSRTGTRSNQPQHF.

The chain recombines TRBV5-6 with TRBJ2-3; tentatively, D is TRBD2 (6 bases). Germline V gives CDR1 SGHDT, CDR2 YYEEEE. V was pared by 3 bases and J by 2 bases, with 16 bases between. CDR3 size: 16 residues. CDR3 coding DNA: TGTGCCAGCAGCTGGGGTACGGGCGGGATCACAGATACGCAGTATTTT. It is translated as CASSWGTGGITDTQYF.

The rearrangement links TRBV11-2 to TRBJ1-2; possibly TRBD1 for D (5 bases). CDR3 length: 15 residues. Trimming took off 1 base at V and 0 bases at J, with 9 bases between the two ends. Per the germline V gene, CDR1 is SGHAT and CDR2 is FQNNGV. The CDR3 DNA follows: TGTGCCAGCAGCTTAGCCGGCAGGGCTAACTATGGCTACACCTTC. Protein: CASSLAGRANYGYTF.

In DNA, the CDR3 is TGCGCCAGCAGCTTCTACGGGTCCCAAGAGACCCAGTACTTC. Its protein is CASSFYGSQETQYF. The rearrangement links TRBV5-1 to TRBJ2-5; no definite D call. The CDR3 sequence is 14 residues long. V shed 2 bases and J shed 1 base, with 9 bases lying between them. The germline V gene has CDR1 SGHRS and CDR2 YFSETQ.

The chain links TRBV7-6 to TRBJ1-3; no firm D call. This CDR3 region has 16 residues. V was pared by 6 bases and J by 0 bases, with 15 bases between. The V gene's germline CDR1 is SGHVS and CDR2 FNYEAQ. CDR3 bases: TGTGCCAGCAGTTCGGCGAGCGGTAACTCTGGAAACACCATATATTTT. Residues: CASSSASGNSGNTIYF. The complete variable domain, with remaining parts taken from reference TRBV7-6 and TRBJ1-3, reads GAGVSQSPRYKVTKRGQDVALRCDPISGHVSLYWYRQALGQGPEFLTYFNYEAQQDKSGLPNDRFSAERPEGSISTLTIQRTEQRDSAMYRCASSSASGNSGNTIYFGEGSWLTVV.

The CDR3 here is CASSIGTGNYGYTF. For the CDR3, the DNA is TGTGCCAGTAGTATCGGGACAGGAAACTATGGCTACACCTTC. This chain connects TRBV19 to TRBJ1-2; 8 nucleotides agree with TRBD1. The CDR3 extends over 14 amino acids. V dropped 3 bases and J dropped 2; count of bases not matched to a gene: 2. Germline assignment: CDR1 LNHDA and CDR2 SQIVND (reference sequence). The full variable domain, completed using reference TRBV19 and TRBJ1-2, is DGGITQSPKYLFRKEGQNVTLSCEQNLNHDAMYWYRQDPGQGLRLIYYSQIVNDFQKGDIAEGYSVSREKKESFPLTVTSAQKNPTAFYLCASSIGTGNYGYTFGSGTRLTVV.

This rearrangement joins TRBV27 to TRBJ2-1, with D hard to call. This CDR3 is built from 14 residues. V was cut by 5 bases and J by 7 bases, with 15 bases left in between. Germline loops: CDR1 MNHEY, CDR2 SMNVEV (reference sequence). The CDR3 reads CASSLTGRRNEQFF. As DNA, the CDR3 is TGTGCCAGCAGTCTCACCGGTCGGAGAAATGAGCAGTTCTTC.

The table lists this clone with a count of one. This chain links TRBV25-1 with TRBJ1-1; 7 bases agree with TRBD1. V dropped 4 bases and J dropped 2; count of bases not matched to a gene: 7. CDR1 and CDR2 from the germline V gene are MGHDK and SYGVNS. CDR3 size: 15 residues. CDR3 in amino acids: CASSAMGQTNTEAFF. CDR3 nucleotides: TGTGCCAGCAGTGCGATGGGACAGACAAACACTGAAGCTTTCTTT.

This clone was recorded a few times. The CDR3 DNA is TGTGCCAGCTCACTCGGACAGGGGAGTGAGCAGTTCTTC. This translates into CASSLGQGSEQFF. The chain employs TRBV18 and TRBJ2-1; TRBD1 matches 9 bases. The CDR3 is 13 residues long. Trimming at V came to 4 bases and at J to 9 bases, leaving 4 bases not matched to a gene. Germline V gives CDR1 KGHSH, CDR2 LQKENI.

CDR3 amino acids: CASRVGPDQPQHF. CDR3 DNA: TGTGCCAGCAGGGTTGGCCCTGATCAGCCCCAGCATTTT. The V and J genes are TRBV2 and TRBJ1-5; D gene ambiguous. The CDR3 runs to 13 residues. V shed 6 bases and J shed 5 bases, with 11 bases lying between them. The germline V gene encodes CDR1 SNHLY and CDR2 FYNNEI.

This clone appeared once. This sequence joins TRBV24-1 and TRBJ2-7; the match to TRBD2 covers 7 bases. The V segment lost 10 bases and the J segment 4 bases; nucleotides outside the gene matches: 18. Germline CDR1 KGHDR, CDR2 SFDVKD. The CDR3 covers 16 residues. CDR3 loop: CATEDSRRGIGYEQYF. The CDR3 DNA is TGTGCCACAGAAGACTCGCGGCGGGGGATAGGATACGAGCAGTACTTC.

The chain links TRBV6-5 to TRBJ2-1, with TRBD1 as a possible D gene (5 bases). Germline V lookup: CDR1 MNHEY, CDR2 SVGAGI. CDR3 length: 15 residues. The germline V and J ends were trimmed by 6 bases and 0 bases, with 12 bases remaining between them. The DNA of the CDR3 is TGTGCCAGCAGAAAAGGGGCCTTCTCCTACAATGAGCAGTTCTTC. Translating it yields CASRKGAFSYNEQFF.

The rearrangement links TRBV7-9 to TRBJ2-5; weak D call: TRBD2 (6 bases). V lost 0 bases and J lost 4, with 9 bases in between. In germline, CDR1 is SEHNR, CDR2 FQNEAQ (reference sequence). This CDR3 contains 14 residues. The CDR3 spells CASSLAVGGETQYF. CDR3 nucleotides: TGTGCCAGCAGCTTAGCGGTGGGGGGAGAGACCCAGTACTTC.